These T cell receptor beta chains were read from a single sample in a study of CD8+CD57+ T cells in acquired aplastic anemia. MiXCR, applied by TCRdb to the reads, yields one record per CDR3 protein. This table holds 150,000 to 200,000 distinct CDR3 sequences, around 47% found once. The material sequenced was sorted CD4+, CD8+, or CD8+CD57+ T cells (not recorded which) from PBMCs. The receptors stem from a human donor with aplastic anemia. Each CDR3 is given without its conserved first and last residue. Rows may omit the clone size; those that give it use once, few, many or a size class.

V gene: TRBV10-3; clone size: NA; J gene: TRBJ1-2; CDR3 protein: AISASGTEGYGYT
V gene: TRBV12-3/TRBV12-4; clone size: once; J gene: TRBJ1-2; CDR3 protein: ASSETTGTNYGYT
V gene: TRBV6-1; clone size: few; J gene: TRBJ2-2; CDR3 protein: ASSEGISGELF
V gene: TRBV24-1; clone size: once; J gene: TRBJ2-1; CDR3 protein: ATSEASESNEQF
V gene: TRBV6-2/TRBV6-3; clone size: many; J gene: TRBJ1-2; CDR3 protein: ASSYQQDYGYT
V gene: TRBV2; clone size: NA; J gene: TRBJ2-2; CDR3 protein: ASRTYTGKLF
V gene: TRBV27; clone size: NA; J gene: TRBJ2-3; CDR3 protein: ASSFGRGHTDTQY
V gene: TRBV5-8; clone size: NA; J gene: TRBJ1-2; CDR3 protein: ASSQEPGYGYT
V gene: TRBV20-1; clone size: NA; J gene: TRBJ1-2; CDR3 protein: STLGGNQYGYT
V gene: TRBV6-1; clone size: NA; J gene: TRBJ1-6; CDR3 protein: ASSLATGLNNSPLH
V gene: TRBV4-1; clone size: NA; J gene: TRBJ2-7; CDR3 protein: ASSQDGLAGALSYEQY
V gene: TRBV7-9; clone size: NA; J gene: TRBJ2-3; CDR3 protein: ASGGRGEDTQY
V gene: TRBV12-3/TRBV12-4; clone size: few; J gene: TRBJ1-4; CDR3 protein: ASRDTGATNEKLF
V gene: TRBV19; clone size: NA; J gene: TRBJ1-1; CDR3 protein: ASSMTEVTEAF
V gene: TRBV2; clone size: many; J gene: TRBJ1-4; CDR3 protein: ASSETGRGREKLF
V gene: TRBV20-1; clone size: NA; J gene: TRBJ2-7; CDR3 protein: SATGDRDYEQY
V gene: TRBV2; clone size: NA; J gene: TRBJ1-2; CDR3 protein: ASSTGRYGYT
V gene: TRBV15; clone size: NA; J gene: TRBJ2-7; CDR3 protein: ATSSQQGPEYEQY
V gene: TRBV7-3; clone size: many; J gene: TRBJ2-3; CDR3 protein: ASSSYSGTGTDTQY
V gene: TRBV25-1; clone size: NA; J gene: TRBJ1-6; CDR3 protein: ACSARGTETANSPLH
V gene: TRBV2; clone size: many; J gene: TRBJ1-1; CDR3 protein: ASSEDRIRTEAF
V gene: TRBV12-3/TRBV12-4; clone size: many; J gene: TRBJ1-5; CDR3 protein: ASSRRDSNQPQH
V gene: TRBV19; clone size: NA; J gene: TRBJ2-5; CDR3 protein: ASSIVGGGVETQY
V gene: TRBV5-6; clone size: NA; J gene: TRBJ1-2; CDR3 protein: ASSSPLPGYGYT
V gene: TRBV20-1; clone size: few; J gene: TRBJ2-1; CDR3 protein: SASSYPTGGGNNEQF
V gene: TRBV19; clone size: NA; J gene: TRBJ2-7; CDR3 protein: ASIKPPGQVSWQY
V gene: TRBV6-1; clone size: many; J gene: TRBJ2-5; CDR3 protein: ASSGDAGNVGETQY